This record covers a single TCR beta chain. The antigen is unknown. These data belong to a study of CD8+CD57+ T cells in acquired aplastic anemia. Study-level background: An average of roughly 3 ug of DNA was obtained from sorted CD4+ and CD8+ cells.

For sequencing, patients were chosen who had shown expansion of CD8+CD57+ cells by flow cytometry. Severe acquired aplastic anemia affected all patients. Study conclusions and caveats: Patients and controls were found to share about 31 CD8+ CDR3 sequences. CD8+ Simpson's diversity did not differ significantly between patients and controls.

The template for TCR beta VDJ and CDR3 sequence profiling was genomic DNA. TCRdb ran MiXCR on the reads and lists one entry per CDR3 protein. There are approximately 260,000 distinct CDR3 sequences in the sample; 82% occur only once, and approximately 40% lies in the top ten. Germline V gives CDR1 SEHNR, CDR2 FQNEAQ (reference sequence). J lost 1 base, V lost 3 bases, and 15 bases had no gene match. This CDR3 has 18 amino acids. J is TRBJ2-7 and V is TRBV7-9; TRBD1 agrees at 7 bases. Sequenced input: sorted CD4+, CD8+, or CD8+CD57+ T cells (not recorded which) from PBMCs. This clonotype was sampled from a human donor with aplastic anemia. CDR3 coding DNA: TGTGCCAGCAGCTTTCACCGGGTCGGGACAGCCCTTTCCTACGAGCAGTACGTC. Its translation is CASSFHRVGTALSYEQYV.